This T cell receptor (beta chain) originates from a study of T-cell memory formation after mild COVID-19 (dated by TCRdb to the early 2020s). Notes on the research overall: TCR sequence clusters from the two donors were largely donor specific. Longitudinal TCRalpha and TCRbeta repertoire sequencing tracked T-cell clones expanding and contracting after mild COVID-19 in a couple of donors. Two young, previously healthy adult volunteers, one female and one male, were included in the cohort.

General conclusions and limits of the study: Clones contracting from day 15 to 85 had balanced CD4/CD8 phenotypes, while a second wave expanding from day 15 to 37 was biased towards CD4+. The detection of some responding clones in pre-infection memory suggests that pre-existing cross-reactive memory T cells joined the SARS-CoV-2 response. Contracting CD4+ clones turned up mainly in the CM and EM memory subsets, whereas EMRA was where CD8+ clones were enriched. Whether the second-wave clones peaking on day 37 were SARS-CoV-2 specific was not confirmed. The study included only a couple of mild cases, and larger cohorts that include severe cases with pre-infection samples were judged to be necessary.

This clonotype was counted a few times. What antigen it recognizes has not been identified. No base quality values were provided; no much bigger clone lies one nucleotide off. Reading from cysteine to phenylalanine, the CDR3 counts 15 amino acids. Only the CDR3 region is kept as DNA, spanning 45 bases read in frame from base 1. The CDR1 and CDR2 encoded by the germline V gene are MDHEN and SYDVKM. Trimming accounts for 5 bases at V and 1 base at J, while the number of junction bases matched to no gene is 6. Sequenced on an Illumina NovaSeq 6000. Using 5'RACE with constant-segment primers, TCRalpha and TCRbeta cDNA libraries were constructed, with sample barcodes and unique molecular identifiers added in the process. RNA was extracted from every sample with Trizol reagent. Library amplification was performed in two PCR steps, and a second sample barcode and Illumina TruSeq adapters were introduced in the second step. The libraries were sequenced on an Illumina NovaSeq using 2 x 150 bp paired-end reads. The paper's data handling went like this. With migec v1.2.7, reads were demultiplexed and then collapsed into UMI-guided consensus sequences. Using mixcr v2.1.11, the UMI consensuses were aligned to TRA and TRB V and J templates and assembled into clonotypes. Clonotypes were classified as expanded or contracted when called significant by both edgeR and NoisET, with noise models trained on biological replicates. edgeR calls used a false discovery rate-adjusted p below 0.01 and a log2 fold-change threshold of 1. As an exploratory analysis of dynamics, max-normalized trajectories of the 1000 most abundant clonotypes were examined by PCA with hierarchical clustering. Each responding clone was given a CD4 or CD8 phenotype based on the CD4+ and CD8+ repertoires, which had been sequenced separately. TCRdb redid the processing of the public reads, applying fastp at Q25 and MiXCR, and retained in-frame beta chains. Rows with a matching CDR3 protein are joined into one entry that keeps the most common DNA and genes. The V and J calls reflect TCRdb's pipeline rather than the authors' work. This sample comprises more than 450,000 distinct CDR3 sequences, 15% to 20% of them detected only once. Of the sample, 9.5% to 15% falls within the top ten clones.

PBMCs were isolated by Ficoll-Paque density gradient centrifugation. The specimen was PBMCs or a T cell subset sorted from them (not recorded which). The sequence links TRBV28 to TRBJ1-1; TRBD1 agrees with 8 junctional bases. The source of this sequence is an adult woman who had mild COVID-19 (a few samples of this study predate the infection). The sample titles of this study are shuffled in the database, so cell type and time point are left out; the donor was told from shared clones. CDR3 reads: CASSTTGAGNTEAFF. The DNA sequence is as follows: TGTGCCAGCAGTACGACAGGGGCGGGGAACACTGAAGCTTTCTTT.